Following are 6 T cell receptor beta chains from one sample sequenced in a study. Cells sorted as Tregs were CD4+, CD25+ and CD127-/low. TCRdb reprocessed the 5' RACE reads via MiXCR and lists one record per CDR3 protein. The sample carries around 10,000 distinct CDR3 sequences, around a quarter recorded once. The specimen was Tregs sorted from a lymph node. The receptors derive from a female donor with breast cancer.

By share, this clonotype counts as medium-sized (0.01 to 0.1%). The V call is TRBV13, the J call TRBJ1-1; D gene uncertain. V lost 7 bases and J 1 base, leaving 10 bases between the germline ends. The CDR3 runs 13 residues. From germline, CDR1 is PRHDT and CDR2 FYEKMQ (reference sequence). The CDR3 DNA reads TGTGCCAGCACCCTTCGCGGGAACACTGAAGCTTTCTTT. It translates to CASTLRGNTEAFF.

By share, this clonotype ranks as medium-sized. Mismatch with germline at one junction end may stem from a read error. This sequence joins TRBV15 and TRBJ2-1; TRBD2 agrees at 7 bases. This CDR3 has 15 amino acids. The V gene's germline CDR1 is LNHNV and CDR2 YYDKDF (reference sequence). The CDR3 is CATSGEGTTYLEQFF. The CDR3 DNA follows: TGTGCCACCAGCGGAGAAGGGACTACGTACCTTGAGCAGTTCTTC.

This clonotype appeared many times. The gene calls are TRBV7-9 and TRBJ2-7; 11 nucleotides agree with TRBD2. Germline assignment: CDR1 SEHNR and CDR2 FQNEAQ (reference sequence). The V and J ends lost 4 bases and 1 base, in that order; junction bases with no gene match: 3. This CDR3 contains 15 residues. The CDR3, as DNA: TGTGCCAGCAGCTCAGGGACTAGCGGATCCTACGAGCAGTACTTC. Its protein product is CASSSGTSGSYEQYF. Looking up the rest from reference TRBV7-9 and TRBJ2-7 gives the full variable domain: DTGVSQNPRHKITKRGQNVTFRCDPISEHNRLYWYRQTLGQGPEFLTYFQNEAQLEKSRLLSDRFSAERPKGSFSTLEIQRTEQGDSAMYLCASSSGTSGSYEQYFGPGTRLTVT.

This clonotype appeared a few times. The gene calls are TRBV6-1 and TRBJ1-1; no reliable D call. The CDR3 runs to 14 residues. Trimming left V 5 bases short and J 2 bases short, with 12 bases between. Germline-derived CDR1 and CDR2 are MNHNS and SASEGT. In DNA form, the CDR3 reads TGTGCCAGCAGTACCCGGACGGGAAACACTGAAGCTTTCTTT. This encodes CASSTRTGNTEAFF.

This clonotype was detected many times. The chain joins TRBV20-1 to TRBJ2-5, with D perhaps TRBD2 (6 bases). V lost 5 bases and J lost 3, with 10 bases in between. Germline V gene data show CDR1 as DFQATT and CDR2 as SNEGSKA (reference sequence). The CDR3 is 12 residues long. For the CDR3, the DNA is TGCAGTGCTGAAAGGACTAAAGAGACCCAGTACTTC. Residues: CSAERTKETQYF.

This clonotype was seen ten or more times. This chain uses TRBV14 with TRBJ2-1; possibly TRBD2 for D (5 bases). Per germline, CDR1 SGHDN and CDR2 FVKESK. Trimming stripped 4 bases from V and 9 bases from J, with 10 bases between. CDR3 length: 12 amino acids. In nucleotides, the CDR3 is TGTGCCAGCAGCCTATTAGAGGGTGAGCAGTTCTTC. This gives the protein CASSLLEGEQFF. Full variable domain (rest looked up from reference TRBV14 and TRBJ2-1): EAGVTQFPSHSVIEKGQTVTLRCDPISGHDNLYWYRRVMGKEIKFLLHFVKESKQDESGMPNNRFLAERTGGTYSTLKVQPAELEDSGVYFCASSLLEGEQFFGPGTRLTVL.